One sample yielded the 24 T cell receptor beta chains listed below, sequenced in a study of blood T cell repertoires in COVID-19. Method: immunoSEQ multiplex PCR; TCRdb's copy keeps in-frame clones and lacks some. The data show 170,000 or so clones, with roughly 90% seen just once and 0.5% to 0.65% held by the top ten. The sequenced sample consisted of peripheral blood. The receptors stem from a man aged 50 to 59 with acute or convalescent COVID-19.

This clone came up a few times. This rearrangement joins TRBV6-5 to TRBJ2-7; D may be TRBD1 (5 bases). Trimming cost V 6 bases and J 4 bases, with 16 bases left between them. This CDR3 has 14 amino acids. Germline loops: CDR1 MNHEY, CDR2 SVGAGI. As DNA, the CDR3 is TGTGCCAGCAGAGCAGGGTTGGGCCTGTACGAGCAGTACGTC. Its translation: CASRAGLGLYEQYV.

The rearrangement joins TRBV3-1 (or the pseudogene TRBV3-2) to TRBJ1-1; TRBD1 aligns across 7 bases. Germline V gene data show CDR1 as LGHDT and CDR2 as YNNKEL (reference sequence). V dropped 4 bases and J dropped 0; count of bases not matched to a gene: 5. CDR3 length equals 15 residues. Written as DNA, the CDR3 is TGTGCCAGCAGCCCAGGGGGATGGTTGAACACTGAAGCTTTCTTT. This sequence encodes CASSPGGWLNTEAFF.

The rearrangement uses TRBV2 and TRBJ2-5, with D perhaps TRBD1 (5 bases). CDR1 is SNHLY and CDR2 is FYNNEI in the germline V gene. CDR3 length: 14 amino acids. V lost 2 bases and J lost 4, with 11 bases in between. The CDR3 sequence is CASSEQGGGETQYF. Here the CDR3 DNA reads TGTGCCAGCAGTGAACAGGGCGGTGGAGAGACCCAGTACTTC.

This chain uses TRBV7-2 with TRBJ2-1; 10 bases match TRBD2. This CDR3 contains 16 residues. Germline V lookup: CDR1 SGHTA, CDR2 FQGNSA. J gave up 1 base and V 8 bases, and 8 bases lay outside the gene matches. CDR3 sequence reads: CASWPSGGISYNEQFF. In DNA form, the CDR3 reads TGTGCCAGCTGGCCTAGCGGGGGTATATCCTACAATGAGCAGTTCTTC.

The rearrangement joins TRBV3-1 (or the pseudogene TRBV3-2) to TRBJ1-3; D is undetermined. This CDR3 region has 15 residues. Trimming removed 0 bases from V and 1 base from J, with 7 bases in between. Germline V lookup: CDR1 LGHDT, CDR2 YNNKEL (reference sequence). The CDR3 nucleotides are TGTGCCAGCAGCCAAGAGAGGTCTTCTGGAAACACCATATATTTT. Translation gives CASSQERSSGNTIYF.

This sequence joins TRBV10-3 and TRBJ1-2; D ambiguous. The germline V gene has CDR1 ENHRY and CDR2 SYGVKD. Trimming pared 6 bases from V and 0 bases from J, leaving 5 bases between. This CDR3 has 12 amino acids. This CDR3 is CAISTSNYGYTF. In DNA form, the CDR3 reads TGTGCCATCAGCACTTCTAACTATGGCTACACCTTC.

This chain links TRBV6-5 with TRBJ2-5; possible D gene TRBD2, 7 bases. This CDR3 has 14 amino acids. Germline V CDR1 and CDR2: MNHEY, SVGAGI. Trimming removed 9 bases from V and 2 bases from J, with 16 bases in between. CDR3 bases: TGTGCCAGTAAGGGGGGGGGACTACAAGAGACCCAGTACTTC. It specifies CASKGGGLQETQYF.

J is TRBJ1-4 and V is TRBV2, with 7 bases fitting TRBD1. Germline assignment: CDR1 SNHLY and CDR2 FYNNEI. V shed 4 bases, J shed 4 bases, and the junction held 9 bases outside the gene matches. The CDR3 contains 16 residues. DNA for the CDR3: TGTGCCAGCAGTGCAGGACCCGGGACAGTTAATGAAAAACTGTTTTTT. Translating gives CASSAGPGTVNEKLFF.

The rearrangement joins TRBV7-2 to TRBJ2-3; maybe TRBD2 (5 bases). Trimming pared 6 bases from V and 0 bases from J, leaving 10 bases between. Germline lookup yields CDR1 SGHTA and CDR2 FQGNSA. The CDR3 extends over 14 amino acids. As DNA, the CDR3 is TGTGCCAGCAGGCCTGGGAGTAGCACAGATACGCAGTATTTT. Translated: CASRPGSSTDTQYF. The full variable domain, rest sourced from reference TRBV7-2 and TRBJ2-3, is GAGVSQSPSNKVTEKGKDVELRCDPISGHTALYWYRQSLGQGLEFLIYFQGNSAPDKSGLPSDRFSAERTGGSVSTLTIQRTQQEDSAVYLCASRPGSSTDTQYFGPGTRLTVL.

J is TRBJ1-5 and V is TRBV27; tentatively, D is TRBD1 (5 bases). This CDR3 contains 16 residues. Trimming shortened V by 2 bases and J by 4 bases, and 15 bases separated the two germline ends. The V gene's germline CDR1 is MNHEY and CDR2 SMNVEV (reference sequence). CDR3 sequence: CASSLRAGDGNQPQHF. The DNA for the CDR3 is TGTGCCAGCAGTTTAAGGGCGGGGGATGGGAATCAGCCCCAGCATTTT.

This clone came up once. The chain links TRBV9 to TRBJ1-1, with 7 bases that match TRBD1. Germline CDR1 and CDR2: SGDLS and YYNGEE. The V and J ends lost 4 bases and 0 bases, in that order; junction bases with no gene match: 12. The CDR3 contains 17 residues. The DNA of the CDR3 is TGTGCCAGCAGCCCAGGGGGTCCTGGAGTATTGAACACTGAAGCTTTCTTT. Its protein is CASSPGGPGVLNTEAFF.

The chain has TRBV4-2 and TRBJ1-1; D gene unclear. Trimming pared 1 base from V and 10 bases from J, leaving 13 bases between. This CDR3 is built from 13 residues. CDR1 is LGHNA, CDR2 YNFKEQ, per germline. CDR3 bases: TGTGCCAGCAGCCAAGTCGGTACCCCGCGAGCTTTCTTT. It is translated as CASSQVGTPRAFF.

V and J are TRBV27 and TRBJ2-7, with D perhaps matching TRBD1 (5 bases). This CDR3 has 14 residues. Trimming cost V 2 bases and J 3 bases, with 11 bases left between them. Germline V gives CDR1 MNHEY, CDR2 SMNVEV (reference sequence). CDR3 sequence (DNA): TGTGCCAGCAGTTTAAAGGGGTTGGGCTACGAGCAGTACTTC. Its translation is CASSLKGLGYEQYF.

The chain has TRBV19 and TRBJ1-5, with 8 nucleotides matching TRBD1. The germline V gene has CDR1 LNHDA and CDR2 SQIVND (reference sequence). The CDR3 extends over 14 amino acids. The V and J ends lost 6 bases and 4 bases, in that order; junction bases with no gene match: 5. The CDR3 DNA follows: TGTGCCAGTAGACATACAGGGGGAAATCAGCCCCAGCATTTT. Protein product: CASRHTGGNQPQHF.

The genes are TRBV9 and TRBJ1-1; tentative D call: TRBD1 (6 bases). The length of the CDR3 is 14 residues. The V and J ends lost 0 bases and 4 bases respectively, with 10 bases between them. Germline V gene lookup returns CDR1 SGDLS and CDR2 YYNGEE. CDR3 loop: CASSVGSRGTEAFF. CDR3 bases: TGTGCCAGCAGCGTAGGGTCCAGGGGCACTGAAGCTTTCTTT.

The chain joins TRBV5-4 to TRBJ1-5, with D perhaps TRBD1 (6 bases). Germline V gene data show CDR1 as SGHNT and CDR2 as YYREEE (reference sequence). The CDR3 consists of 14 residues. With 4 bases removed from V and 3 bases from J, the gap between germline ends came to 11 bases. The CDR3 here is CASSLQGSNQPQHF. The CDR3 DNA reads TGTGCCAGCAGCCTACAGGGATCCAATCAGCCCCAGCATTTT.

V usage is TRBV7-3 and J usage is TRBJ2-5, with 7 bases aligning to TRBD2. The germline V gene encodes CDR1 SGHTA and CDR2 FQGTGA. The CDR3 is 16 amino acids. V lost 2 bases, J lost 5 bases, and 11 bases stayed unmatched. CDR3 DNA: TGTGCCAGCAGCTTAGGGTCCCTTTTCGGGGGGGAGACCCAGTACTTC. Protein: CASSLGSLFGGETQYF.

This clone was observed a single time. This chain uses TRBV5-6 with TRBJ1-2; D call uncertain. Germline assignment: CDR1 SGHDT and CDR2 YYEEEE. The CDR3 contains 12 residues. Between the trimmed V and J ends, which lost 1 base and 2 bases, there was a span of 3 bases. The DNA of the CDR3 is TGTGCCAGCAGCTTGCGGAACTATGGCTACACCTTC. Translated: CASSLRNYGYTF.

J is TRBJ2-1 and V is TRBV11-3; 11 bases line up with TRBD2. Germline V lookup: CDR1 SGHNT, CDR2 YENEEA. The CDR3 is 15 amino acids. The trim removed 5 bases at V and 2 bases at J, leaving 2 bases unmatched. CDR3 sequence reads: CASSPLAGAYNEQFF. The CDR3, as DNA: TGTGCCAGCAGCCCACTAGCGGGAGCCTACAATGAGCAGTTCTTC. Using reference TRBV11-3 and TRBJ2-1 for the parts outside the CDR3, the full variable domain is EAGVVQSPRYKIIEKKQPVAFWCNPISGHNTLYWYLQNLGQGPELLIRYENEEAVDDSQLPKDRFSAERLKGVDSTLKIQPAELGDSAVYLCASSPLAGAYNEQFFGPGTRLTVL.

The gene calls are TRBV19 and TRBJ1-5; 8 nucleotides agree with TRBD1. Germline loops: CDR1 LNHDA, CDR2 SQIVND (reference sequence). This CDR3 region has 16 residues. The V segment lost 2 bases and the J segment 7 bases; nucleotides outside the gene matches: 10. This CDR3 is CASSITRQGIRQPQHF. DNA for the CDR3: TGTGCCAGTAGTATAACCCGACAGGGGATTAGGCAGCCCCAGCATTTT.

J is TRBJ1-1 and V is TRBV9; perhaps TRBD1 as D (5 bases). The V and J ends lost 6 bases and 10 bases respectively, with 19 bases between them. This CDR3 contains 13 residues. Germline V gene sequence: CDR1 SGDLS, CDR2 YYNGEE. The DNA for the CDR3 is TGTGCCAGCACCAGGGTAGACGGTGTAGGAGCTTTCTTT. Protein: CASTRVDGVGAFF.

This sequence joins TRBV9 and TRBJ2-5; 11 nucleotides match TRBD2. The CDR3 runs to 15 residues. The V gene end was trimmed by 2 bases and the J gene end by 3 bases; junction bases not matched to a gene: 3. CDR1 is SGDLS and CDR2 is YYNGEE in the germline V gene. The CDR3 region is CASSVSGGAEETQYF. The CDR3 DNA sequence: TGTGCCAGCAGCGTTAGCGGGGGGGCGGAAGAGACCCAGTACTTC.

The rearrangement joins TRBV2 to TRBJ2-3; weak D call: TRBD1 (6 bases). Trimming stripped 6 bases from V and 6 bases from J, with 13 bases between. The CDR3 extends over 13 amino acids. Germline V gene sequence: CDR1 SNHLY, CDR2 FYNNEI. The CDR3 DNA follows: TGTGCCAGCAGACTACAGGGTTGGGATACGCAGTATTTT. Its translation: CASRLQGWDTQYF.

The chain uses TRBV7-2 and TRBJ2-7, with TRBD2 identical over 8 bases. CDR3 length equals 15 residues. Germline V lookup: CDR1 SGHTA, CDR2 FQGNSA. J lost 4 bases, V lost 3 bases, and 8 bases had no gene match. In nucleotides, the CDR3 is TGTGCCAGCAGCTTGAAAGCGGGAGTGGGGTACGAGCAGTACTTC. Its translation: CASSLKAGVGYEQYF.